This TCR beta chain is drawn from a study of CD8+CD57+ T cells in acquired aplastic anemia. The wider study: The DNA of sorted CD4+ and CD8+ cells averaged roughly 3.2 ug. Findings and limits, study-wide: There were 25 to 35 CD8+ CDR3 sequences that occurred in both patients and controls.

Per germline, CDR1 SGHTA and CDR2 FQGNSA. The CDR3 runs to 14 residues. V lost 1 base and J 4 bases, leaving 10 bases between the germline ends. Those patients picked for sequencing had displayed CD8+CD57+ cell expansion on flow cytometry. CDR3 and TCR beta VDJ profiling relied on a genomic DNA template. MiXCR, run by TCRdb on the reads, gives a single entry per CDR3 protein. The sample holds under 150,000 distinct CDR3 sequences; less than 50% are singletons and the top ten take around 2.7%. Ten or more counts support this clonotype. The antigen remains undetermined. This TCR came from a human donor with aplastic anemia. The chain recombines TRBV7-2 with TRBJ1-2; D not certain. Sequenced input: sorted CD4+, CD8+, or CD8+CD57+ T cells (not recorded which) from PBMCs. CDR3 bases: TGTGCCAGCAGCTTAGGGGCAGGCCCCTATGGCTACACCTTC. It encodes CASSLGAGPYGYTF.